This TCR beta chain was identified in a study of shared T cell receptors in the human thymus. TCRdb's table, derived via immunoSEQ multiplex PCR, lists solely in-frame clones and lacks some. The table shows 55,000 to 80,000 clones, with more than 90% occurring only once. V lost 0 bases to trimming and J lost 6 bases; unmatched junction nucleotides: 10. Germline V CDR1 and CDR2: LGHNA, YNFKEQ. The CDR3 covers 16 residues. The J gene is TRBJ1-2, the V gene TRBV4-2; 7 bases line up with TRBD1. The receptor's source is a human donor. Sample: thymocytes. CDR3 in amino acids: CASSQDRKTGRHGYTF. DNA of the CDR3: TGTGCCAGCAGCCAAGACCGGAAGACAGGGAGGCATGGCTACACCTTC.